One sample yielded the 30 T cell receptor beta chains listed below, sequenced in a study of patients and donors after allogeneic stem cell transplantation. One entry per CDR3 protein results from TCRdb running MiXCR on the RT-PCR reads. This table holds roughly 960,000 distinct CDR3 sequences, about a sixth found once. The sequenced material came from blood, either unsorted or a sorted T cell fraction (not recorded which). The receptors here all came from a human donor who was either an allogeneic HSCT recipient or a stem cell or donor lymphocyte infusion donor (not recorded which). It is not recorded whose cells these are; they may come from a transplant donor.

This clonotype was observed a handful of times. The chain joins TRBV7-9 to TRBJ2-3, with a weak D call TRBD2 (6 bases). The germline CDR1 and CDR2 sequences are SEHNR and FQNEAQ (reference sequence). The CDR3 totals 16 residues. The germline V and J ends were trimmed by 4 bases and 5 bases, with 19 bases remaining between them. DNA of the CDR3: TGTGCCAGCAGCTCGAACCCGGGATTCGGGGGAGATACGCAGTATTTT. Protein product: CASSSNPGFGGDTQYF.

The chain joins TRBV6-2 or TRBV6-3 to TRBJ2-3; D is undetermined. Germline V gene lookup returns CDR1 MNHEY and CDR2 SVGEGT. This CDR3 is built from 14 residues. V lost 2 bases to trimming and J lost 0 bases, with 6 bases between them. CDR3 in amino acids: CASSYGISTDTQYF. The CDR3 DNA follows: TGTGCCAGCAGTTACGGGATAAGCACAGATACGCAGTATTTT.

This sequence joins TRBV12-3 or TRBV12-4 and TRBJ1-2; 10 bases align to TRBD1. V trimming: 6 bases; J trimming: 7 bases; junction bases outside the gene matches: 17. CDR3 length equals 17 residues. The CDR3 coding sequence is TGTGCCAGCAGCGCCCCGGGACAGGGGTTTTTGGGCGGTGGCTACACCTTC. This translates into CASSAPGQGFLGGGYTF.

The V gene is TRBV28, the J gene TRBJ2-7, with no clear D. CDR1 and CDR2 from the germline V gene are MDHEN and SYDVKM. Trimming left V 3 bases short and J 0 bases short, with 6 bases between. The CDR3 spans 13 residues. The CDR3 spells CASSFKPSYEQYF. CDR3 sequence (DNA): TGTGCCAGCAGTTTTAAGCCCTCCTACGAGCAGTACTTC.

This sequence joins TRBV19 and TRBJ1-5; weak D call: TRBD1 (5 bases). The germline gives CDR1 LNHDA, CDR2 SQIVND (reference sequence). The CDR3 has 15 residues. Trimming removed 3 bases at V and 0 bases at J, with 9 bases between. CDR3 nucleotides: TGTGCCAGTAGTATGAGGGGTTATAGCAATCAGCCCCAGCATTTT. Its protein product is CASSMRGYSNQPQHF.

Ten or more counts support this clonotype. The V call is TRBV20-1, the J call TRBJ2-1, with 7 bases aligning to TRBD1. Losses at the gene ends were 2 bases for V and 6 bases for J; bases not matched to a gene: 10. Germline CDR1 and CDR2: DFQATT and SNEGSKA (reference sequence). This CDR3 region has 15 residues. CDR3 loop: CSARSNRGVGNEQFF. In DNA, the CDR3 is TGCAGTGCTAGATCAAACAGGGGAGTGGGCAATGAGCAGTTCTTC.

This clonotype occurred a few times. The genes are TRBV29-1 and TRBJ2-3, with D perhaps given as TRBD1 or TRBD2 (5 bases each). CDR3 length: 15 residues. Trimming shortened V by 7 bases and J by 6 bases, and 23 bases separated the two germline ends. Germline-derived CDR1 and CDR2 are SQVTM and ANQGSEA. CDR3 sequence reads: CSADQDRIGADTQYF. The CDR3, as DNA: TGCAGCGCCGACCAAGACAGAATCGGGGCTGATACGCAGTATTTT.

CDR3: CSVVGTSGVSTDTQYF. The DNA of the CDR3 is TGCAGCGTTGTCGGGACTAGCGGGGTGAGCACAGATACGCAGTATTTT. The rearrangement uses TRBV29-1 and TRBJ2-3, with 13 bases matching TRBD2. V trimming: 4 bases; J trimming: 0 bases; junction bases outside the gene matches: 4. The germline V gene has CDR1 SQVTM and CDR2 ANQGSEA. The CDR3 contains 16 residues.

This clonotype has just a few counts. The V gene is TRBV7-9, the J gene TRBJ1-1; a weak D match, TRBD1 (5 bases). CDR1 is SEHNR and CDR2 is FQNEAQ in the germline V gene (reference sequence). CDR3 length: 12 amino acids. Between the trimmed V and J ends, which lost 11 bases and 6 bases, there was a span of 16 bases. The CDR3 DNA follows: TGTGCCGTCGAGCAGGGCACCGCTGAAGCTTTCTTT. This encodes CAVEQGTAEAFF.

The genes are TRBV6-1 and TRBJ2-2; D is perhaps TRBD1 or TRBD2 (6 bases each). Germline V gene lookup returns CDR1 MNHNS and CDR2 SASEGT. The ends were cut back, 7 bases at V and 1 base at J, with 10 bases in the middle. CDR3 length equals 14 residues. The CDR3 bases are TGTGCCAGCAAGGGGGGCCAGAACACCGGGGAGCTGTTTTTT. This gives the protein CASKGGQNTGELFF.

The chain combines TRBV30 with TRBJ1-1; D remains unclear. Trimming took off 2 bases at V and 7 bases at J, with 8 bases between the two ends. The CDR3 is 11 residues long. Germline assignment: CDR1 GTSNPN and CDR2 SVGIG (reference sequence). CDR3 DNA sequence: TGTGCCTGGAGTAGCGTAGTTGAAGCTTTCTTT. This sequence encodes CAWSSVVEAFF.

This clonotype appeared a few times. The rearrangement links TRBV2 to TRBJ2-3; 8 positions match TRBD1. The V and J ends lost 2 bases and 4 bases, in that order; junction bases with no gene match: 11. Germline loops: CDR1 SNHLY, CDR2 FYNNEI. The CDR3 runs to 17 residues. CDR3 coding DNA: TGTGCCAGCAGTGAACCTAGGGACAGGTCGGGCGCAGATACGCAGTATTTT. The encoded protein is CASSEPRDRSGADTQYF.

This clonotype was picked up a small number of times. The CDR3 reads CSAKVAGGPRTDTQYF. CDR3 sequence (DNA): TGCAGTGCTAAGGTAGCGGGAGGGCCTCGGACAGATACGCAGTATTTT. The gene calls are TRBV20-1 and TRBJ2-3; 11 bases fit TRBD2. Germline-derived CDR1 and CDR2 are DFQATT and SNEGSKA (reference sequence). The CDR3 covers 16 residues. With V trimmed by 4 bases and J by 3 bases, 9 bases remained unmatched.

This chain links TRBV11-2 with TRBJ2-6; tentatively, D is TRBD1 (6 bases). The CDR3 loop spans 21 amino acids. The germline V gene has CDR1 SGHAT and CDR2 FQNNGV. The V gene lost 5 bases and the J gene lost 0 bases, with 26 bases spanning the gap. The CDR3 here is CASSRNAGTPLVGSGANVLTF. CDR3 in DNA: TGTGCCAGCAGCCGAAATGCTGGGACACCCCTAGTGGGCTCTGGGGCCAACGTCCTGACTTTC.

A few counts support this clonotype. The chain is built from TRBV4-1 and TRBJ1-2; the D is unclear. Germline CDR1 is MGHRA and CDR2 is YSYEKL. The ends were cut back, 2 bases at V and 0 bases at J, with 10 bases in the middle. The CDR3 contains 15 residues. CDR3 protein: CASSQPSRANYGYTF. The CDR3 DNA sequence: TGCGCCAGCAGCCAACCTTCCCGGGCTAACTATGGCTACACCTTC.

The chain links TRBV11-3 to TRBJ2-1; 8 positions match TRBD2. The germline CDR1 and CDR2 sequences are SGHNT and YENEEA. This CDR3 contains 14 residues. The ends lost 5 bases at V and 7 bases at J; junction bases unmatched: 7. For the CDR3, the DNA is TGTGCCAGCAGCCCCAGCGGGGGTTCTAATGAGCAGTTCTTC. It translates to CASSPSGGSNEQFF.

The CDR3 region has the DNA TGTGCCAGCAGCCGGGACAGCACTAGCACAGATACGCAGTATTTT. This translates into CASSRDSTSTDTQYF. The rearrangement joins TRBV7-6 to TRBJ2-3; 7 nucleotides match TRBD1. The CDR3 consists of 15 residues. CDR1 and CDR2 (germline): SGHVS, FNYEAQ. The V and J ends lost 5 bases and 0 bases, in that order; junction bases with no gene match: 5.

The V gene is TRBV29-1, the J gene TRBJ1-2; 9 bases are a match to TRBD1. Germline V gives CDR1 SQVTM, CDR2 ANQGSEA. CDR3 length: 14 residues. V was clipped by 6 bases and J by 3 bases; unmatched bases: 8. CDR3 DNA: TGCAGCGTGGCTGGGACAGGGAGAGACTATGGCTACACCTTC. As protein: CSVAGTGRDYGYTF.

The rearrangement uses TRBV6-2 or TRBV6-3 and TRBJ2-1, with 7 nucleotides matching TRBD2. The length of the CDR3 is 15 residues. J gave up 8 bases and V 0 bases, and 7 bases lay outside the gene matches. Germline CDR1 reads MNHEY; CDR2 reads SVGEGT. The CDR3 nucleotides are TGTGCCAGCAGTTACTCTGGGGGGGGGTACGATGAGCAGTTCTTC. This codes for CASSYSGGGYDEQFF.

The V and J genes are TRBV5-1 and TRBJ2-7; 9 positions agree with TRBD1. Germline trimming cut 4 bases from V and 5 bases from J; bases unmatched to any gene: 10. The germline V gene encodes CDR1 SGHRS and CDR2 YFSETQ. This CDR3 has 15 amino acids. The CDR3 is CASSHPGTGPHEQYF. CDR3 nucleotide sequence: TGCGCCAGCAGCCATCCCGGGACAGGGCCCCACGAGCAGTACTTC.

This clonotype was seen a few times. The rearrangement links TRBV12-3 or TRBV12-4 to TRBJ2-1; 9 nucleotides agree with TRBD2. Trimming removed 6 bases from V and 4 bases from J; junction bases left unmatched: 7. The CDR3 has 15 amino acids. In DNA form, the CDR3 reads TGTGCCAGCAGGGCGATAGCGGGAGAGTACAATGAGCAGTTCTTC. Protein product: CASRAIAGEYNEQFF.

This clonotype showed up just a few times. The chain combines TRBV30 with TRBJ2-3; perhaps D is TRBD1 or TRBD2 (6 bases each). Trimming removed 4 bases from V and 0 bases from J, with 14 bases in between. Germline V gene data show CDR1 as GTSNPN and CDR2 as SVGIG (reference sequence). The CDR3 consists of 15 residues. This chain's CDR3 is CAWTGEVTSTDTQYF. In DNA, the CDR3 is TGTGCCTGGACAGGGGAGGTTACTAGCACAGATACGCAGTATTTT.

This sequence joins TRBV6-5 and TRBJ2-5; 7 nucleotides match TRBD2. Germline V lookup: CDR1 MNHEY, CDR2 SVGAGI. The CDR3 loop spans 16 amino acids. Trimming took 2 bases from V and 6 from J; bases not matched to a gene: 12. CDR3 residues: CASSYLVLAMGKTQYF. The CDR3 DNA reads TGTGCCAGCAGTTACCTGGTACTAGCGATGGGCAAGACCCAGTACTTC.

The J gene is TRBJ1-6, the V gene TRBV12-3 or TRBV12-4; 10 bases align to TRBD1. This CDR3 comprises 16 residues. V shed 3 bases and J 4 bases; nucleotides not matched to a gene: 3. DNA for the CDR3: TGTGCCAGCAGTTTGGGGACAGGGGATTATAATTCACCCCTCCACTTT. Translating gives CASSLGTGDYNSPLHF.

The sample holds a few counts of this clonotype. V is TRBV5-1 and J is TRBJ1-1; D perhaps matches TRBD1 (6 bases). This CDR3 contains 14 residues. Germline V lookup: CDR1 SGHRS, CDR2 YFSETQ. The V end lost 6 bases, the J end lost 2 bases, and 14 bases lay between the germline ends. The CDR3 protein is CASTLQGGNTEAFF. In DNA form, the CDR3 reads TGCGCCAGCACCTTACAGGGTGGCAACACTGAAGCTTTCTTT.

This chain uses TRBV5-1 with TRBJ2-3; TRBD1 is a possible D gene (5 bases). This CDR3 region has 15 residues. Between the trimmed V and J ends, which lost 2 bases and 4 bases, there was a span of 14 bases. Looked up from germline, CDR1 is SGHRS and CDR2 is YFSETQ. The CDR3 here is CASSFSQGYPDTQYF. The DNA for the CDR3 is TGCGCCAGCAGCTTTAGCCAGGGATATCCAGATACGCAGTATTTT.

V and J are TRBV12-3 or TRBV12-4 and TRBJ1-4, with D hard to call. V was clipped by 6 bases and J by 7 bases, with 9 bases between them. The CDR3 has 12 residues. Written as DNA, the CDR3 is TGTGCCAGCAGGGGGTTGGGTGAAAAACTGTTTTTT. It is translated as CASRGLGEKLFF.

Note on this clonotype: Being one base from a much bigger clone, this may be a read error. It is likely a read error, because the conserved phenylalanine at the end of the CDR3 is missing. The genes are TRBV12-3 or TRBV12-4 and TRBJ1-1; 7 bases are shared with TRBD1. The CDR3 is 15 residues long. The junction had 12 bases not matched to a gene; V was cut back by 6 bases and J by 5 bases. CDR3 loop: CASRPFDRVGTEAFL. CDR3 bases: TGTGCCAGCAGACCATTCGACAGGGTAGGGACTGAAGCTTTCCTT.

This clonotype was detected only a few times. The rearrangement uses TRBV5-1 and TRBJ2-1, with TRBD2 identical over 8 bases. The CDR3 spans 14 residues. The germline gives CDR1 SGHRS, CDR2 YFSETQ. Trimming took 5 bases from V and 7 from J; bases not matched to a gene: 8. CDR3 loop: CASRWTGGPNEQFF. The CDR3 DNA reads TGCGCCAGCAGATGGACGGGGGGGCCGAATGAGCAGTTCTTC.

Only a few counts were recorded for this clonotype. The chain has TRBV11-2 and TRBJ2-1, with 14 bases matching TRBD2. V trimming: 1 base; J trimming: 15 bases; junction bases outside the gene matches: 8. CDR3 length equals 15 residues. CDR1 is SGHAT, CDR2 FQNNGV, per germline. This CDR3 reads CASSLGSGLAGAGFF. CDR3 in DNA: TGTGCCAGCAGCTTAGGATCGGGACTAGCGGGAGCCGGGTTCTTC.